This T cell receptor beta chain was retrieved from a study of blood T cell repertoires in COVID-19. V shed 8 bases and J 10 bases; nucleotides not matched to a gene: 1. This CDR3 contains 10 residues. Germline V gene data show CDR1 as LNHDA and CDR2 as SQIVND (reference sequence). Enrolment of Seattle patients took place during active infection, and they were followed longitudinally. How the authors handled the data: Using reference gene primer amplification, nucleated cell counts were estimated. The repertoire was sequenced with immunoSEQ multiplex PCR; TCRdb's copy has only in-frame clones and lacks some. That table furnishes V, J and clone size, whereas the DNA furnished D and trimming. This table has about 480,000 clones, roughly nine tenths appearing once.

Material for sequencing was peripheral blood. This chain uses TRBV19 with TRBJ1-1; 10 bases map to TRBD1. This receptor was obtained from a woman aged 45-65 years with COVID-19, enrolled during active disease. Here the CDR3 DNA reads TGTGCCAGTGGACAGGGGGGAGCTTTCTTT. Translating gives CASGQGGAFF.